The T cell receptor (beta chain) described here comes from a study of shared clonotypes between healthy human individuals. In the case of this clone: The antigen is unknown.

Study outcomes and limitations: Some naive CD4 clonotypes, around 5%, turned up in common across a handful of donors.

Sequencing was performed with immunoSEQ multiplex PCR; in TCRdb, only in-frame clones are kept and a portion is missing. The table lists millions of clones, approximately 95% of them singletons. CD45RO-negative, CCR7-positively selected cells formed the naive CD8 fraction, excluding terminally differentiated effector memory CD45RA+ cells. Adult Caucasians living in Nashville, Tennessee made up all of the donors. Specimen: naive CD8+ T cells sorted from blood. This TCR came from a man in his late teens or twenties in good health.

The CDR3 nucleotides are TGCGCCAGCAGCACCGGGACAGGGTCGGGAGAGACCCAGTACTTC. This sequence encodes CASSTGTGSGETQYF. This chain links TRBV5-1 with TRBJ2-5; 9 nucleotides agree with TRBD1. Germline-derived CDR1 and CDR2 are SGHRS and YFSETQ. This CDR3 contains 15 residues. The ends lost 4 bases at V and 4 bases at J; junction bases unmatched: 8.